One sample yielded the 12 T cell receptor beta chains listed below, sequenced in a study of blood T cell repertoires in COVID-19. The assay was immunoSEQ multiplex PCR, and TCRdb's table has in-frame clones only and misses some. The repertoire holds more than 250,000 clones, with 86% as singletons. Sequencing was performed on PBMCs or T cells enriched from blood (not recorded which). The source of these receptors is a woman between 18 and 29 years old who had recovered from COVID-19.

The V and J genes are TRBV19 and TRBJ2-6; 7 bases align to TRBD1. The CDR3 sequence is 19 residues long. The V segment lost 3 bases and the J segment 0 bases; nucleotides outside the gene matches: 11. Germline CDR1 and CDR2: LNHDA and SQIVND (reference sequence). The CDR3 region has the DNA TGTGCCAGTAGTATGTATGAACAGGGGATGATCTCTGGGGCCAACGTCCTGACTTTC. Residues: CASSMYEQGMISGANVLTF.

Here the CDR3 reads CASSLEGQGLDTQYF. CDR3 DNA sequence: TGCGCCAGCAGCTTGGAGGGACAGGGGCTGGATACGCAGTATTTT. The chain links TRBV5-1 to TRBJ2-3; TRBD1 agrees at 10 bases. This CDR3 is 15 amino acids long. The germline gives CDR1 SGHRS, CDR2 YFSETQ. J lost 6 bases, V lost 0 bases, and 4 bases had no gene match.

The chain joins TRBV28 to TRBJ1-5, with 7 bases identical to TRBD1. The CDR3 consists of 14 residues. After removal of 4 bases from V and 7 bases from J, the junction contained 7 bases not matched to a gene. Looked up from germline, CDR1 is MDHEN and CDR2 is SYDVKM. CDR3 DNA sequence: TGTGCCAGCAGTTCCCTCGCAGGGGGACAGCCCCAGCATTTT. Translating it yields CASSSLAGGQPQHF.

The chain uses TRBV7-2 and TRBJ2-7; D is ambiguous. The CDR3 is 15 amino acids. Germline CDR1 SGHTA, CDR2 FQGNSA. The ends were cut back, 1 base at V and 1 base at J, with 11 bases in the middle. The CDR3 sequence: CASSLGPDFSYEQYF. The CDR3 DNA reads as TGTGCCAGCAGCTTAGGACCAGACTTTTCCTACGAGCAGTACTTC. The variable domain in full, completed from reference TRBV7-2 and TRBJ2-7, reads GAGVSQSPSNKVTEKGKDVELRCDPISGHTALYWYRQSLGQGLEFLIYFQGNSAPDKSGLPSDRFSAERTGGSVSTLTIQRTQQEDSAVYLCASSLGPDFSYEQYFGPGTRLTVT.

This clone came up once. V is TRBV5-1 and J is TRBJ1-1; perhaps TRBD1 as D (6 bases). Germline V lookup: CDR1 SGHRS, CDR2 YFSETQ. Trimming removed 2 bases at V and 5 bases at J, with 10 bases between. The CDR3 runs to 13 residues. CDR3 nucleotide sequence: TGCGCCAGCAGCTTTGGCAGGGGAACTGAAGCTTTCTTT. It encodes CASSFGRGTEAFF.

V and J are TRBV6-4 and TRBJ1-2, with D possibly matching TRBD1 (6 bases). V gave up 10 bases and J gave up 3 bases, with 12 bases separating them. CDR3 length: 12 amino acids. Germline V gives CDR1 MRHNA, CDR2 SNTAGT. This CDR3 reads CATSQGDYGYTF. As DNA, the CDR3 is TGTGCCACATCACAGGGTGACTATGGCTACACCTTC.

On this clone: In this CDR3 the conserved last residue, phenylalanine or tryptophan, is missing, so a read error is likely. The DNA is left out, because the CDR3 cannot be placed on it with certainty; the CDR3 is given as TCRdb lists it. CDR3 sequence reads: CAISGTGEAGHV. The chain is built from TRBV10-3 and TRBJ1-1. The CDR3 numbers 12 amino acids, ends counted. CDR1 ENHRY and CDR2 SYGVKD come from the germline V gene.

V and J are TRBV11-2 and TRBJ2-7, with TRBD1 matching over 7 bases. Germline V lookup: CDR1 SGHAT, CDR2 FQNNGV. V lost 3 bases to trimming and J lost 0 bases; unmatched junction nucleotides: 14. The CDR3 consists of 18 residues. The CDR3 DNA follows: TGTGCCAGCAGCTTGGACAGGACAAAATGGACCAGCTCCTACGAGCAGTACTTC. This gives the protein CASSLDRTKWTSSYEQYF. The complete variable domain, with remaining parts taken from reference TRBV11-2 and TRBJ2-7, reads EAGVAQSPRYKIIEKRQSVAFWCNPISGHATLYWYQQILGQGPKLLIQFQNNGVVDDSQLPKDRFSAERLKGVDSTLKIQPAKLEDSAVYLCASSLDRTKWTSSYEQYFGPGTRLTVT.

The chain joins TRBV28 to TRBJ1-4; D gene unclear. This CDR3 spans 13 amino acids. Germline V gene sequence: CDR1 MDHEN, CDR2 SYDVKM. Trimming pared 8 bases from V and 8 bases from J, leaving 15 bases between. CDR3 nucleotides: TGTGCCAGCCGGGAGGAGGGAGGAGAAAAACTGTTTTTT. Translated, it gives CASREEGGEKLFF.

This chain's CDR3 is CASSPHPAGGGNEQFF. The CDR3 region has the DNA TGTGCCAGCTCACCCCATCCAGCGGGAGGAGGCAATGAGCAGTTCTTC. This chain links TRBV18 with TRBJ2-1, with 9 bases lining up with TRBD2. V lost 3 bases to trimming and J lost 6 bases; unmatched junction nucleotides: 9. The CDR3 has 16 amino acids. CDR1 is KGHSH, CDR2 LQKENI, per germline. Full variable domain (missing parts from reference TRBV18 and TRBJ2-1): NAGVMQNPRHLVRRRGQEARLRCSPMKGHSHVYWYRQLPEEGLKFMVYLQKENIIDESGMPKERFSAEFPKEGPSILRIQQVVRGDSAAYFCASSPHPAGGGNEQFFGPGTRLTVL.

The chain joins TRBV28 to TRBJ1-4; TRBD1 is a possible D gene (6 bases). Germline CDR1 and CDR2: MDHEN and SYDVKM. CDR3 length equals 13 residues. The V end was cut by 6 bases, the J end by 5 bases, with 10 bases between. The CDR3 DNA reads as TGTGCCAGCAGAACAGGGAGAAATGAAAAACTGTTTTTT. Amino acid sequence: CASRTGRNEKLFF.

This rearrangement joins TRBV30 to TRBJ2-2; 11 bases agree with TRBD2. Losses at the gene ends were 1 base for V and 4 bases for J; bases not matched to a gene: 5. CDR1 GTSNPN and CDR2 SVGIG come from the germline V gene (reference sequence). The CDR3 runs to 16 residues. CDR3 sequence: CAWSELAGGVTGELFF. CDR3 DNA sequence: TGTGCCTGGAGTGAGCTAGCGGGGGGCGTCACCGGGGAGCTGTTTTTT.